The clone carrying this TCR beta chain was observed many times. Its target is unknown. This sample is part of a study of breast tumors, draining lymph nodes, adjacent tissues. MiXCR, applied by TCRdb to the multiplex PCR reads, yields one record per CDR3 protein. The repertoire holds around 140,000 distinct CDR3 sequences, with more than 20% as singletons. The CDR3 contains 17 residues. V was pared by 4 bases and J by 0 bases, with 8 bases of the junction left unmatched. The V gene's germline CDR1 is SGHDN and CDR2 FVKESK. Axillary draining lymph nodes of breast cancer patients supplied the node samples. The study, taken as a whole, reports: That most tumor T cells come from lymph nodes remained unproven. Tumor TCR diversity was below lymph nodes but above nontumor tissue. Findings are consistent with lymph node origin and intratumoral expansion of most tumor T cells.

The chain carries TRBV14 and TRBJ2-1; 8 nucleotides line up with TRBD2. The clonotype comes from a female donor with breast cancer. Some clones in this sample may be carry-over from other donors' samples. Sequenced material: axillary lymph node tissue. The CDR3 here is CASSPTSGLSSYNEQFF. The CDR3 nucleotides read TGTGCCAGCAGCCCTACTAGCGGTCTAAGCTCCTACAATGAGCAGTTCTTC.